This TCR beta chain appears in the sequencing data of a study of CD8+ T cells in alopecia areata listed by TCRdb under 2018. Some background on the complete study: Treated patients were enrolled in an open-label pilot trial of oral tofacitinib at 5 to 10 mg twice daily for moderate-to-severe alopecia areata. RNA was extracted with the PAXgene miRNA kit for fixed scalp, the miRNeasy kit for PBMCs, and the RNeasy kit for mouse skin. The study used high-throughput TCRbeta sequencing to examine T cell clonal expansion in alopecia areata, in both the C3H/HeJ mouse model and human patients. Biopsies were taken from tofacitinib-treated patients at baseline and at 4 and 24 weeks of treatment, and a later scalp biopsy was taken in several of the tofacitinib-treated patients. Scalp clonality was compared across normal scalp (n=4), patchy alopecia areata scalp (n=8), and alopecia totalis/universalis scalp (n=8). In treated patients, disease severity was measured using the SALT score, which gives the percentage of scalp surface area affected. Tofacitinib was given for 6 to 18 months, followed by 6 months of follow-up off drug to assess delayed response and recurrence. Human TCRbeta sequencing covered scalp tissue and sorted CD4+ and CD8+ peripheral blood T cells from patchy and totalis/universalis alopecia areata patients and healthy controls. immunoSEQ multiplex PCR using 35 Vbeta forward primers and 13 Jbeta reverse primers was used to amplify TCRbeta CDR3 regions.

In the paper's terms, the treatment or condition label means: oral pan-JAK inhibitor, 5-10 mg twice daily. Peripheral blood and lesional scalp punch biopsies were obtained from patients with alopecia areata. After PBMCs were isolated by density centrifugation and stained for CD3, CD4 and CD8, a FACSAria was used to sort CD4+ and CD8+ T cells. The CDR3, cysteine through phenylalanine, is 13 amino acids long. The sequence is cut down to CDR3 DNA, 39 bases in frame from base 1. Deletion took 5 bases off V and 7 bases off J, with a span of 14 bases between the germline ends. The germline V gene (reference sequence) supplies CDR1 SEHNR and CDR2 FQNEAQ. The method behind the library was the immunoSEQ multiplex PCR assay. RNA was extracted from all samples and reverse transcribed into cDNA as template for TCR sequencing. SuperScript III was used to make first-strand cDNA, primed with a 2:1 mix of oligo-dT and random hexamers. A synthetic immune receptor repertoire was used to gauge amplification bias, and whatever bias remained was removed computationally. The authors' analysis ran thus. After raw reads were preprocessed to remove errors, the CDR3 was defined following IMGT conventions as running from the conserved cysteine to phenylalanine. Clonality was computed as 1 minus the Shannon entropy, with the entropy normalized by log2 of the number of productive unique TCRs. Whether each scalp clone was CD4 or CD8 was inferred by checking scalp TCRbeta sequences against the CD4 and CD8 repertoires from sorted blood. TCRdb provides this immuneACCESS table in a form limited to in-frame rearrangements. Some clones are lacking; in checked studies, under half of them reflect an unresolved V gene, and why the rest are absent is not known. The V and J calls and clone size are taken from that table; D and trimming were inferred from the DNA. In all, the sample holds 200,000 or so clones, and around two fifths of those were seen once. Almost 0.5% of the sample rests with the top ten.

Broad study findings and their caveats: Many expanded lesional clones were found to persist in scalp and blood during tofacitinib treatment, and relapse after treatment cessation may be partly explained by this persistence. Unlike mouse skin, which is dominated by gammadelta T cells, normal human skin has resident alphabeta T cells that are also sequenced, and this complicates analysis of the scalp TCR repertoire. TCR sequences shared between patients were less clear than in mice, possibly partly because of HLA diversity in the patient population. Because the treated cohort was small and included a single nonresponder, larger studies are needed to assess links between baseline CD8+ expansion and response. Higher clonality and more expanded CD8+ clones were observed in lesional scalp than in normal scalp, particularly in alopecia totalis/universalis, a finding suggestive of antigenic drive. Tofacitinib significantly lowered scalp clonality and the number of expanded CD8+ clones among the top 100 scalp clones.

In this sample, this clone turned up a few times. Its binding antigen is unknown. No much larger clonotype is one base removed from it; base qualities were not supplied. The sequenced sample was CD4+ T cells sorted from blood, obtained at roughly week 30, from a patient treated with tofacitinib. This chain joins TRBV7-9 to TRBJ1-2; the D gene is perhaps TRBD1, on 5 matching bases. The clonotype comes from a human donor with alopecia areata. The bases read TGTGCCAGCAGCCTACAGGCCCCGACTGGCTACACCTTC. It specifies CASSLQAPTGYTF.